The 28 T cell receptor beta chains in this list originate from one sample, sequenced in a study of a mutant IDH1 vaccine in newly diagnosed glioma. This table comes from immunoSEQ multiplex PCR, and its TCRdb copy is limited to in-frame clones, with some not included. Of roughly 69,000 clones listed, 85% to 90% are singletons. Time point specified: week 35, safety follow-up. One vaccine dose held 300 ug of mutant IDH1 20-mer peptide and came with topical imiquimod. Their recognized antigens are unknown. The sample was PBMCs, taken from a glioma patient whose treatment included an IDH1 peptide vaccine. The receptors derive from a man younger than 40 with glioma.

This chain joins TRBV4-2 and TRBJ2-1; 11 bases map to TRBD2. The ends lost 0 bases at V and 12 bases at J; junction bases unmatched: 22. The CDR3 contains 20 residues. Per the germline V gene, CDR1 is LGHNA and CDR2 is YNFKEQ. The CDR3: CASSQDGLAGGLATNDGQFF. The CDR3 DNA reads TGTGCCAGCAGCCAAGATGGCCTAGCGGGGGGCTTAGCTACAAACGATGGGCAGTTCTTC.

The chain couples TRBV28 to TRBJ1-5; D unclear. This CDR3 region has 12 residues. Trimming stripped 3 bases from V and 4 bases from J, with 4 bases between. Germline CDR1 MDHEN, CDR2 SYDVKM. The CDR3, as DNA: TGTGCCAGCAGTTTGACAAATCAGCCCCAGCATTTT. Translation: CASSLTNQPQHF.

The V call is TRBV27, the J call TRBJ2-7, with 9 bases fitting TRBD2. Germline CDR1 MNHEY, CDR2 SMNVEV (reference sequence). The J segment lost 2 bases and the V segment lost 7 bases, leaving 6 bases of the junction unmatched. The CDR3 has 14 amino acids. This chain's CDR3 is CASIASGKPYEQYF. CDR3 in DNA: TGTGCCAGCATCGCTAGCGGGAAGCCCTACGAGCAGTACTTC.

This clone came up a few times. The chain recombines TRBV30 with TRBJ1-1; D might be TRBD1 (5 bases). The germline V gene encodes CDR1 GTSNPN and CDR2 SVGIG (reference sequence). This CDR3 is 14 amino acids long. Deletions cut 2 bases from V and 1 base from J, with 11 bases between. In DNA form, the CDR3 reads TGTGCCTGGAGTAGAAGGGGCGGGAACACTGAAGCTTTCTTT. Translating gives CAWSRRGGNTEAFF.

V is TRBV5-8 and J is TRBJ1-1; 9 nucleotides align to TRBD1. V lost 3 bases and J lost 2; bases outside the gene matches: 2. The germline V gene encodes CDR1 SGHTS and CDR2 YDEGEE. CDR3 length: 14 residues. The CDR3 coding sequence is TGTGCCAGCAGCTGGGACAGGGCCAACACTGAAGCTTTCTTT. Its protein is CASSWDRANTEAFF.

The chain has TRBV5-1 and TRBJ2-7; TRBD2 might be the D (6 bases). In germline, CDR1 is SGHRS, CDR2 YFSETQ. The CDR3 length is 14 residues. The V and J ends lost 0 bases and 1 base respectively, with 8 bases between them. The CDR3 region is CASSLEGLSYEQYF. The CDR3 DNA reads TGCGCCAGCAGCTTGGAGGGACTTTCCTACGAGCAGTACTTC.

The V gene is TRBV7-9, the J gene TRBJ1-2; unclear D gene. The germline V and J ends were trimmed by 6 bases and 1 base, with 18 bases remaining between them. The CDR3 consists of 16 residues. Germline values: CDR1 SEHNR, CDR2 FQNEAQ (reference sequence). Written as DNA, the CDR3 is TGTGCCAGCAGTTCAACCCGTCGGGCGGATAACTATGGCTACACCTTC. Translated: CASSSTRRADNYGYTF.

The CDR3 sequence is CASSIRLTEGPEGQYF. The CDR3 region has the DNA TGTGCCAGTAGTATTCGGTTGACAGAAGGCCCGGAGGGCCAGTACTTC. The genes are TRBV19 and TRBJ2-5, with D perhaps matching TRBD2 (6 bases). Germline CDR1 reads LNHDA; CDR2 reads SQIVND (reference sequence). The V gene lost 3 bases and the J gene lost 10 bases, with 24 bases spanning the gap. CDR3 length equals 16 residues.

V is TRBV7-9 and J is TRBJ1-2, with 9 bases aligning to TRBD1. CDR1 and CDR2 (germline): SEHNR, FQNEAQ (reference sequence). The CDR3 runs to 15 residues. J lost 2 bases, V lost 5 bases, and 6 bases had no gene match. CDR3 in amino acids: CASSNRDRDNYGYTF. CDR3 nucleotides: TGTGCCAGCAGCAACCGGGACAGGGACAACTATGGCTACACCTTC.

V and J are TRBV5-1 and TRBJ2-7; 9 bases line up with TRBD1. Germline CDR1 SGHRS, CDR2 YFSETQ. V shed 5 bases, J shed 2 bases, and the junction held 5 bases outside the gene matches. The CDR3 runs 14 residues. The CDR3 here is CASRPGQGTYEQYF. CDR3 DNA: TGCGCCAGCAGACCGGGACAGGGTACCTACGAGCAGTACTTC. Full variable domain (rest looked up from reference TRBV5-1 and TRBJ2-7): KAGVTQTPRYLIKTRGQQVTLSCSPISGHRSVSWYQQTPGQGLQFLFEYFSETQRNKGNFPGRFSGRQFSNSRSEMNVSTLELGDSALYLCASRPGQGTYEQYFGPGTRLTVT.

The chain is built from TRBV19 and TRBJ1-5, with 7 bases fitting TRBD1. This CDR3 contains 19 residues. Germline V gives CDR1 LNHDA, CDR2 SQIVND (reference sequence). V lost 5 bases and J lost 1; bases outside the gene matches: 17. CDR3: CASSPLTGYGSRSNQPQHF. In DNA, the CDR3 is TGTGCCAGTAGTCCACTGACAGGGTATGGATCTCGGAGCAATCAGCCCCAGCATTTT. The whole variable domain, filled in from reference TRBV19 and TRBJ1-5, reads DGGITQSPKYLFRKEGQNVTLSCEQNLNHDAMYWYRQDPGQGLRLIYYSQIVNDFQKGDIAEGYSVSREKKESFPLTVTSAQKNPTAFYLCASSPLTGYGSRSNQPQHFGDGTRLSIL.

With regard to this clone: An end of the junction differs from the germline gene, which may be a read error. This rearrangement joins TRBV2 to TRBJ1-2; no firm D call. Germline V gene data show CDR1 as SNHLY and CDR2 as FYNNEI. This CDR3 has 13 residues. The chain's CDR3 is CASILGHNYGYAF. Written as DNA, the CDR3 is TGTGCCAGCATTCTCGGCCACAACTATGGCTACGCCTTC.

This chain uses TRBV2 with TRBJ2-1; TRBD2 matches 13 bases. Trimming removed 5 bases from V and 7 bases from J; junction bases left unmatched: 8. The CDR3 contains 16 residues. The germline V gene has CDR1 SNHLY and CDR2 FYNNEI. CDR3 coding DNA: TGTGCCAGCAGTTCCCAAACTAGCGGGGGGGCGAATGAGCAGTTCTTC. Protein sequence: CASSSQTSGGANEQFF.

The chain recombines TRBV28 with TRBJ1-3, with TRBD1 as a possible D gene (6 bases). The ends were cut back, 8 bases at V and 0 bases at J, with 14 bases in the middle. This CDR3 has 15 amino acids. Germline assignment: CDR1 MDHEN and CDR2 SYDVKM. The CDR3 DNA is TGTGCCAGCGCTAGACAGGTTCTCTCTGGAAACACCATATATTTT. Protein product: CASARQVLSGNTIYF. The complete variable domain, with remaining parts taken from reference TRBV28 and TRBJ1-3, reads DVKVTQSSRYLVKRTGEKVFLECVQDMDHENMFWYRQDPGLGLRLIYFSYDVKMKEKGDIPEGYSVSREKKERFSLILESASTNQTSMYLCASARQVLSGNTIYFGEGSWLTVV.

This clone was observed a few times. This chain uses TRBV30 with TRBJ1-4; D unclear. This CDR3 region has 15 residues. Trimming shortened V by 3 bases and J by 2 bases, and 13 bases separated the two germline ends. The germline V gene encodes CDR1 GTSNPN and CDR2 SVGIG (reference sequence). The DNA for the CDR3 is TGTGCCTGGAGACGTAGGGTGGTGACTAATGAAAAACTGTTTTTT. Protein: CAWRRRVVTNEKLFF.

The chain carries TRBV12-2 and TRBJ1-3; TRBD1, the table's D call, lacks a check against the DNA. TRBV12-2 is deemed a pseudogene. This CDR3 spans 16 amino acids. DNA for the CDR3: TGTGCAAGTCGCTTAGGAGGGACAATCTCTGGAAACACCATATATTTT. It is translated as CASRLGGTISGNTIYF.

The chain is built from TRBV4-3 and TRBJ2-3; 8 bases agree with TRBD2. Germline CDR1 reads LGHNA; CDR2 reads YSLEER. The length of the CDR3 is 16 residues. V dropped 1 base and J dropped 0; count of bases not matched to a gene: 3. The CDR3 DNA is TGCGCCAGCAGCCAAGGGGTAGCGGGAAGCACAGATACGCAGTATTTT. As protein: CASSQGVAGSTDTQYF.

The V call is TRBV4-1, the J call TRBJ1-6, with 7 bases aligning to TRBD1. Germline CDR1 is MGHRA and CDR2 is YSYEKL. This CDR3 spans 18 amino acids. The trim removed 1 base at V and 10 bases at J, leaving 16 bases unmatched. The CDR3 DNA sequence: TGCGCCAGCAGCCAAGTTCAGACAGGGCCTTCTTTAAGATCACCCCTCCACTTT. As protein: CASSQVQTGPSLRSPLHF.

This rearrangement joins TRBV5-4 to TRBJ2-1; 10 nucleotides agree with TRBD2. There are 17 residues in the CDR3. V lost 0 bases and J lost 4; bases outside the gene matches: 7. Germline CDR1 reads SGHNT; CDR2 reads YYREEE (reference sequence). The DNA for the CDR3 is TGTGCCAGCAGCTTGGGCAGCGGGGGGGCCTATTACAATGAGCAGTTCTTC. Amino acids: CASSLGSGGAYYNEQFF.

The rearrangement links TRBV15 to TRBJ2-2; the D is unclear. The CDR3 length is 15 residues. Trimming took off 4 bases at V and 1 base at J, with 10 bases between the two ends. Germline V gene sequence: CDR1 LNHNV, CDR2 YYDKDF (reference sequence). Here the CDR3 DNA reads TGTGCCACCAGCATCACGGCGGAGAACACCGGGGAGCTGTTTTTT. Translation: CATSITAENTGELFF.

The chain employs TRBV6-5 and TRBJ1-2; 7 bases line up with TRBD1. Losses at the gene ends were 5 bases for V and 6 bases for J; bases not matched to a gene: 9. The CDR3 runs to 14 residues. Germline CDR1 MNHEY, CDR2 SVGAGI. The CDR3 here is CASSVRRGLNGYTF. The CDR3 coding sequence is TGTGCCAGCAGTGTACGGAGGGGGCTTAATGGCTACACCTTC.

This clone was picked up one time. This chain uses TRBV15 with TRBJ2-3; D tentatively fits TRBD1 or TRBD2 (5 bases each). V was clipped by 1 base and J by 1 base, with 15 bases between them. This CDR3 is 17 amino acids long. Germline V CDR1 and CDR2: LNHNV, YYDKDF (reference sequence). CDR3 in DNA: TGTGCCACCAGCAGAGGCCGGGGCCGGGGTGGCACAGATACGCAGTATTTT. Protein product: CATSRGRGRGGTDTQYF.

This CDR3 reads CASSVGTFSYEQYF. The CDR3 DNA reads as TGTGCCAGCAGCGTAGGGACATTCTCCTACGAGCAGTACTTC. The V and J genes are TRBV9 and TRBJ2-7; D perhaps matches TRBD1 (5 bases). Trimming cost V 0 bases and J 0 bases, with 7 bases left between them. Germline CDR1 is SGDLS and CDR2 is YYNGEE. CDR3 size: 14 residues.

V and J are TRBV7-3 and TRBJ2-7; D not certain. The CDR3 covers 13 residues. Germline CDR1 and CDR2: SGHTA and FQGTGA. The V end was cut by 4 bases, the J end by 3 bases, with 10 bases between. The CDR3 sequence: CASSSSLGYEQYF. The CDR3 DNA sequence: TGTGCCAGCAGCTCCTCGTTGGGCTACGAGCAGTACTTC.

This sequence joins TRBV9 and TRBJ2-5; TRBD2 matches at 8 bases. The germline CDR1 and CDR2 sequences are SGDLS and YYNGEE. Germline trimming cut 2 bases from V and 5 bases from J; bases unmatched to any gene: 5. CDR3 length equals 14 residues. The CDR3, as DNA: TGTGCCAGCAGCGTTGTCGGGGGGGAGGAGACCCAGTACTTC. As protein: CASSVVGGEETQYF.

The chain joins TRBV5-8 to TRBJ2-5; possibly TRBD2 for D (5 bases). Trimming shortened V by 4 bases and J by 7 bases, and 14 bases separated the two germline ends. The germline gives CDR1 SGHTS, CDR2 YDEGEE. The CDR3 contains 13 residues. CDR3 sequence: CASSLTRGRTQYF. DNA of the CDR3: TGTGCCAGCAGCCTTACTCGGGGAAGGACCCAGTACTTC.

This clone has just a few counts. The rearrangement links TRBV4-1 to TRBJ1-5; D not certain. CDR1 is MGHRA, CDR2 YSYEKL, per germline. V lost 0 bases and J 2 bases, leaving 11 bases between the germline ends. The CDR3 totals 16 residues. The CDR3 DNA reads TGCGCCAGCAGCCAAGATGGAGGGATCGGCAATCAGCCCCAGCATTTT. Translating gives CASSQDGGIGNQPQHF.

This clone turned up a few times. In DNA form, the CDR3 reads TGTGCCAGCAGTGCCGGGACCTATCAGCCCCAGCATTTT. Translating it yields CASSAGTYQPQHF. The chain uses TRBV2 and TRBJ1-5; TRBD1 is a possible D gene (5 bases). Trimming cost V 4 bases and J 5 bases, with 9 bases left between them. Germline CDR1 reads SNHLY; CDR2 reads FYNNEI. This CDR3 is 13 amino acids long.